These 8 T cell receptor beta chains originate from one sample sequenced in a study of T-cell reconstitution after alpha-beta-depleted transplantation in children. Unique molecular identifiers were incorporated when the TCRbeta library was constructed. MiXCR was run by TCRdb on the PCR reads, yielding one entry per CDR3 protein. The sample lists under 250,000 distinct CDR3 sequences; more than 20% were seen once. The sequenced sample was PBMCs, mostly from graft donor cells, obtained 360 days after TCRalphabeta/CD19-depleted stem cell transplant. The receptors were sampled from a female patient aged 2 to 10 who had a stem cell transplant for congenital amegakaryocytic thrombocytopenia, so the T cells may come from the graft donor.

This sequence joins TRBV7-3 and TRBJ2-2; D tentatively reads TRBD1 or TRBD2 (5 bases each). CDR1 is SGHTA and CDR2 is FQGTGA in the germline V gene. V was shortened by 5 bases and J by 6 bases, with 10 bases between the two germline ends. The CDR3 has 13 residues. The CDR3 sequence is CASSAQGPGELFF. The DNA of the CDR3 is TGTGCCAGCAGCGCCCAGGGACCCGGGGAGCTGTTTTTT.

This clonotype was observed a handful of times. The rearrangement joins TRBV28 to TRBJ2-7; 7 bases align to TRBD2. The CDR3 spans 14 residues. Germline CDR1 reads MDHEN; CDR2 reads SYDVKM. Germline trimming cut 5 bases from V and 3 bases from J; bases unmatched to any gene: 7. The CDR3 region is CASSTGLTGYEQYF. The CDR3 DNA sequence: TGTGCCAGCAGTACGGGACTAACAGGCTACGAGCAGTACTTC.

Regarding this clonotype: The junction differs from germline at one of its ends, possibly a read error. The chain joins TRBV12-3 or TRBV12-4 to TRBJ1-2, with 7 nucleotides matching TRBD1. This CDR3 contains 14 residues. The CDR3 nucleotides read TGTGCCAGCAAAGAAGGAAGGCGGACAGGCGTAATAATCTTC. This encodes CASKEGRRTGVIIF.

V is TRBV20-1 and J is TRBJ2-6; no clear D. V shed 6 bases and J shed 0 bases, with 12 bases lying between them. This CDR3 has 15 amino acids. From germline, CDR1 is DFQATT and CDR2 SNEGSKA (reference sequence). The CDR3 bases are TGCAGTGCCCAACATGGCGTCTCTGGGGCCAACGTCCTGACTTTC. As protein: CSAQHGVSGANVLTF.

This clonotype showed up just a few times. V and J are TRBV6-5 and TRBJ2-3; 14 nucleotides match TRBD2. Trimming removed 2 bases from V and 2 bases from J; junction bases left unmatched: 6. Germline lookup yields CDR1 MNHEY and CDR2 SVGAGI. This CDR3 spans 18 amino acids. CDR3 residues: CASSYRGLAGGPTDTQYF. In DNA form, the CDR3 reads TGTGCCAGCAGTTACCGCGGACTAGCGGGGGGACCCACAGATACGCAGTATTTT.

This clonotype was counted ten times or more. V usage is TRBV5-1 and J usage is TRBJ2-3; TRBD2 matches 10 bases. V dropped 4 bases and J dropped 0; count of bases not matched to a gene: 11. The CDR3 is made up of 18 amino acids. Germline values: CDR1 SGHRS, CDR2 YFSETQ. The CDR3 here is CASSAGLAPAPSTDTQYF. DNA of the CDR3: TGCGCCAGCAGCGCGGGACTAGCGCCAGCCCCTAGCACAGATACGCAGTATTTT.

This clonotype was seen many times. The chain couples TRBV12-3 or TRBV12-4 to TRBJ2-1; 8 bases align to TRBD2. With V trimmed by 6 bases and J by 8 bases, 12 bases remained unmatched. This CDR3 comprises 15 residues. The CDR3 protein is CASSPGTRDWDEQFF. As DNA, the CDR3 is TGTGCCAGCAGCCCCGGGACTAGAGACTGGGATGAGCAGTTCTTC.

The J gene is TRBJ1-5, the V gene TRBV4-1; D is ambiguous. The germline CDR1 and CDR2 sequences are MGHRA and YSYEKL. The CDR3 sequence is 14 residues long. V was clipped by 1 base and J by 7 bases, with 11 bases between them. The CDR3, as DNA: TGCGCCAGCAGCCAAGGGGAGCTGGAGCAGCCCCAGCATTTT. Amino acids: CASSQGELEQPQHF.